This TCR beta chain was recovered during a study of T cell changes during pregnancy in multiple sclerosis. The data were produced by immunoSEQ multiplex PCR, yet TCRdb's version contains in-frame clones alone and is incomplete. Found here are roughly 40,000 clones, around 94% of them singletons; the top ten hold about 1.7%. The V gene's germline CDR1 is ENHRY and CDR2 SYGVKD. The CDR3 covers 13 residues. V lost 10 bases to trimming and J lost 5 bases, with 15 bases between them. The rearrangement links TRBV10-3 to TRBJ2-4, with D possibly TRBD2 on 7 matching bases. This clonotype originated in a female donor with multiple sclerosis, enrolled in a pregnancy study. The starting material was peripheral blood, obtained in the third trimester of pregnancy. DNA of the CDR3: TGTGCCACCGGAGGGGGGGTACAAAACATTCAGTACTTC. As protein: CATGGGVQNIQYF.